These 26 T cell receptor beta chains share one sample of origin, sequenced in a study of T cell repertoires in cytomegalovirus infection. Their antigens are not known. TCRdb re-analysed the reads in MiXCR, keeping a single row per CDR3 protein. The data hold a few hundred thousand distinct CDR3 sequences, with 40% observed a single time. The sample consisted of cultured PBMCs, taken from culture after CMV antigen stimulation. These receptors were obtained from a human donor in good health (CMV status not recorded). Some clones in this sample may be carry-over from other donors' samples.

V usage is TRBV7-2 and J usage is TRBJ2-3; TRBD2 might be the D (6 bases). Per the germline V gene, CDR1 is SGHTA and CDR2 is FQGNSA. V lost 2 bases to trimming and J lost 6 bases, with 15 bases between them. The CDR3 runs 15 residues. The CDR3 loop is CASSLNDGGWDTQYF. The CDR3 region has the DNA TGTGCCAGCAGCTTAAACGACGGGGGTTGGGATACGCAGTATTTT.

This clonotype was detected a few times. The chain joins TRBV6-1 to TRBJ2-7; tentatively, D is TRBD1 or TRBD2 (5 bases each). Germline V gene lookup returns CDR1 MNHNS and CDR2 SASEGT. V gave up 10 bases and J gave up 1 base, with 14 bases separating them. The length of the CDR3 is 13 residues. The CDR3 coding sequence is TGTGCCACTAGGGGAGAGCGGTCCTACGAGCAGTACTTC. This codes for CATRGERSYEQYF.

The chain couples TRBV7-2 to TRBJ2-3; 8 bases agree with TRBD2. J lost 6 bases, V lost 3 bases, and 5 bases had no gene match. Germline values: CDR1 SGHTA, CDR2 FQGNSA. The CDR3 is 14 residues long. The CDR3, as DNA: TGTGCCAGCAGCTTGGGGGCGGGGGGCGATACGCAGTATTTT. As protein: CASSLGAGGDTQYF.

This clonotype has just a few counts. The DNA for the CDR3 is TGTGCCAGTGCCCCCGGGACAGGGGAGAATTCACCCCTCCACTTT. This sequence encodes CASAPGTGENSPLHF. The chain couples TRBV27 to TRBJ1-6, with TRBD1 matching 10 bases. Germline CDR1 reads MNHEY; CDR2 reads SMNVEV (reference sequence). V was pared by 9 bases and J by 7 bases, with 9 bases of the junction left unmatched. The CDR3 length is 15 residues.

The genes are TRBV7-6 and TRBJ2-2, with D tentatively TRBD2 (6 bases). Trimming left V 1 base short and J 6 bases short, with 15 bases between. This CDR3 is 16 amino acids long. Germline-derived CDR1 and CDR2 are SGHVS and FNYEAQ. Here the CDR3 reads CASSLVVGGTSGELFF. In DNA, the CDR3 is TGTGCCAGCAGCTTAGTGGTCGGCGGGACCTCCGGGGAGCTGTTTTTT. Together with reference TRBV7-6 and TRBJ2-2, the CDR3 gives the full variable domain: GAGVSQSPRYKVTKRGQDVALRCDPISGHVSLYWYRQALGQGPEFLTYFNYEAQQDKSGLPNDRFSAERPEGSISTLTIQRTEQRDSAMYRCASSLVVGGTSGELFFGEGSRLTVL.

The rearrangement joins TRBV5-1 to TRBJ2-3; D possibly corresponds to TRBD2 (6 bases). V was trimmed by 1 base and J by 8 bases, leaving 17 bases between them. CDR3 length: 15 amino acids. Per germline, CDR1 SGHRS and CDR2 YFSETQ. CDR3 nucleotide sequence: TGCGCCAGCAGCTTGAGCGGGCCCTTCGAAGGTACGCAGTATTTT. It translates to CASSLSGPFEGTQYF.

The chain joins TRBV7-2 to TRBJ2-5; D may be TRBD2 (6 bases). CDR3 length equals 15 residues. Germline CDR1 reads SGHTA; CDR2 reads FQGNSA. V gave up 2 bases and J gave up 4 bases, with 14 bases separating them. For the CDR3, the DNA is TGTGCCAGCAGCTTAATTAGCGGCCTGCCAGAGACCCAGTACTTC. Protein product: CASSLISGLPETQYF.

Only a few counts were recorded for this clonotype. This chain joins TRBV7-8 and TRBJ2-7; D might be TRBD2 (5 bases). V lost 4 bases to trimming and J lost 2 bases, with 12 bases between them. CDR3 length equals 14 residues. Germline lookup yields CDR1 SGHVS and CDR2 FQNEAQ. As DNA, the CDR3 is TGTGCCAGCAGCTATCAGCGGAGTGCCTACGAGCAGTACTTC. It encodes CASSYQRSAYEQYF.

This clonotype was recorded at least ten times. The chain joins TRBV7-2 to TRBJ2-6; D unresolved. This CDR3 comprises 18 residues. Trimming took 5 bases from V and 0 from J, leaving 17 bases between them. CDR1 SGHTA and CDR2 FQGNSA come from the germline V gene. CDR3 amino acids: CASSGEPPGVSGANVLTF. For the CDR3, the DNA is TGTGCCAGCAGCGGAGAGCCCCCAGGCGTCTCTGGGGCCAACGTCCTGACTTTC.

The V gene is TRBV11-2, the J gene TRBJ1-1; perhaps TRBD1 as D (6 bases). CDR3 length: 18 amino acids. The germline gives CDR1 SGHAT, CDR2 FQNNGV. V gave up 4 bases and J gave up 4 bases, with 25 bases separating them. The CDR3 protein is CASSSHTGSGTPLTEAFF. The CDR3 nucleotides read TGTGCCAGCAGCTCCCATACGGGTTCCGGGACACCACTCACTGAAGCTTTCTTT.

This chain links TRBV19 with TRBJ2-6; unclear D gene. Between the trimmed V and J ends, which lost 3 bases and 6 bases, there was a span of 12 bases. Germline lookup yields CDR1 LNHDA and CDR2 SQIVND (reference sequence). This CDR3 contains 15 residues. CDR3 protein: CASSISPRLANVLTF. The DNA for the CDR3 is TGTGCCAGTAGTATTTCCCCCAGGTTGGCCAACGTCCTGACTTTC.

In DNA, the CDR3 is TGTGCCAGCAGTTATTTAGGCGGGAGGGAGCAGTTCTTC. Translation gives CASSYLGGREQFF. V is TRBV6-5 and J is TRBJ2-1, with 8 bases lining up with TRBD2. Germline V gene lookup returns CDR1 MNHEY and CDR2 SVGAGI. V shed 3 bases and J 10 bases; nucleotides not matched to a gene: 5. The CDR3 is 13 residues long.

The DNA for the CDR3 is TGTGCCAGCAGTTTATTGAGCCGTGCTAATGAAAAACTGTTTTTT. It specifies CASSLLSRANEKLFF. This chain joins TRBV27 and TRBJ1-4; the D is unclear. The V end was cut by 1 base, the J end by 3 bases, with 9 bases between. This CDR3 contains 15 residues. CDR1 is MNHEY, CDR2 SMNVEV, per germline (reference sequence).

V and J are TRBV6-6 and TRBJ2-3; possible D gene TRBD2, 5 bases. Trimming removed 11 bases from V and 6 bases from J, with 15 bases in between. The CDR3 sequence is 12 residues long. Per the germline V gene, CDR1 is MNHNY and CDR2 is SVGAGI (reference sequence). CDR3 residues: CAPRVRADTQYF. In DNA form, the CDR3 reads TGTGCCCCTAGAGTGAGGGCGGATACGCAGTATTTT.

The V gene is TRBV5-4, the J gene TRBJ1-2; 9 positions match TRBD1. CDR3 length: 14 residues. The V gene's germline CDR1 is SGHNT and CDR2 YYREEE (reference sequence). V lost 4 bases and J lost 6; bases outside the gene matches: 7. This CDR3 reads CASSPGQGVNGYTF. CDR3 DNA sequence: TGTGCCAGCAGCCCGGGACAGGGAGTTAATGGCTACACCTTC.

The chain has TRBV7-7 and TRBJ2-3; 8 positions match TRBD1. The germline V gene encodes CDR1 SSHAT and CDR2 FNYEAQ (reference sequence). This CDR3 contains 15 residues. V lost 3 bases to trimming and J lost 5 bases; unmatched junction nucleotides: 7. The CDR3 loop is CASSFGTGGGDTQYF. The DNA of the CDR3 is TGTGCCAGCAGCTTCGGGACAGGAGGGGGAGATACGCAGTATTTT.

The J gene is TRBJ2-3, the V gene TRBV7-2, with D uncertain. The germline V gene encodes CDR1 SGHTA and CDR2 FQGNSA. V was clipped by 2 bases and J by 4 bases, with 10 bases between them. The CDR3 runs 14 residues. The CDR3 DNA reads TGTGCCAGCAGCTTATATCAGGATTCAGATACGCAGTATTTT. Protein product: CASSLYQDSDTQYF. Drawing the rest from reference TRBV7-2 and TRBJ2-3, the complete variable domain is GAGVSQSPSNKVTEKGKDVELRCDPISGHTALYWYRQSLGQGLEFLIYFQGNSAPDKSGLPSDRFSAERTGGSVSTLTIQRTQQEDSAVYLCASSLYQDSDTQYFGPGTRLTVL.

This clonotype was seen once. The gene calls are TRBV2 and TRBJ2-3, with D possibly being TRBD1 (6 bases). CDR1 is SNHLY, CDR2 FYNNEI, per germline. This CDR3 region has 17 residues. V was trimmed by 8 bases and J by 5 bases, leaving 26 bases between them. CDR3 nucleotide sequence: TGTGCCAGCCCCGAAGAGGGGGAACTCAAGGCGGTAGATACGCAGTATTTT. This encodes CASPEEGELKAVDTQYF.

The genes are TRBV15 and TRBJ1-4; unclear D gene. Germline V gene data show CDR1 as LNHNV and CDR2 as YYDKDF (reference sequence). Trimming cost V 10 bases and J 8 bases, with 14 bases left between them. The length of the CDR3 is 12 residues. CDR3 bases: TGTGCCATCTCGGACGAGAGCGAAAAACTGTTTTTT. Protein sequence: CAISDESEKLFF.

The genes are TRBV20-1 and TRBJ2-2; a weak D match, TRBD1 (5 bases). The CDR3 consists of 16 residues. Per the germline V gene, CDR1 is DFQATT and CDR2 is SNEGSKA (reference sequence). Trimming pared 6 bases from V and 4 bases from J, leaving 21 bases between. The CDR3 DNA is TGCAGTGCCCCACTAAGCTCTAAAGGGGTCACCGGGGAGCTGTTTTTT. Its protein is CSAPLSSKGVTGELFF.

The J gene is TRBJ2-1, the V gene TRBV6-4; 11 positions agree with TRBD2. Germline lookup yields CDR1 MRHNA and CDR2 SNTAGT. V lost 5 bases to trimming and J lost 5 bases; unmatched junction nucleotides: 5. This CDR3 has 15 amino acids. For the CDR3, the DNA is TGTGCCAGCAGTCCCCTGGGACTAGCGGACAATGAGCAGTTCTTC. It encodes CASSPLGLADNEQFF.

The chain carries TRBV10-3 and TRBJ2-5; the D gene is possibly TRBD1 (5 bases). The CDR3 covers 13 residues. The V end lost 10 bases, the J end lost 3 bases, and 15 bases lay between the germline ends. Looked up from germline, CDR1 is ENHRY and CDR2 is SYGVKD. CDR3 sequence (DNA): TGTGCCACCACAGGCAGGGCGAAAGAGACCCAGTACTTC. Its protein product is CATTGRAKETQYF.

This clonotype was seen a few times. This chain links TRBV4-1 with TRBJ1-4; D is undetermined. Trimming took off 4 bases at V and 7 bases at J, with 13 bases between the two ends. Germline-derived CDR1 and CDR2 are MGHRA and YSYEKL. This CDR3 has 14 residues. CDR3 DNA sequence: TGCGCCAGCAGCCGATCCATTGCGTCTGAAAAACTGTTTTTT. It yields the protein CASSRSIASEKLFF.

A remark on this clonotype: A much larger clone sits a single nucleotide away, making a read error possible. This chain connects TRBV7-2 to TRBJ1-2; D unclear. V was pared by 6 bases and J by 1 base, with 24 bases between. In germline, CDR1 is SGHTA, CDR2 FQGNSA. The CDR3 sequence is 18 residues long. CDR3 sequence (DNA): TGTGCCAGCAGACGGTGGGTACGGCCCGAACTGGATAACTATGGCTACACCTTC. It translates to CASRRWVRPELDNYGYTF.

This CDR3 reads CASSLVPWDTGELFF. As DNA, the CDR3 is TGTGCCAGCAGCTTAGTCCCGTGGGACACCGGGGAGCTGTTTTTT. The chain couples TRBV11-2 to TRBJ2-2; D unresolved. This CDR3 is built from 15 residues. Germline V gene lookup returns CDR1 SGHAT and CDR2 FQNNGV. With 1 base removed from V and 3 bases from J, the gap between germline ends came to 9 bases.

This clonotype was recorded at least ten times. The CDR3 protein is CASSLAADRAYEQYF. For the CDR3, the DNA is TGTGCCAGCAGCTTAGCAGCGGACAGGGCCTACGAGCAGTACTTC. The V and J genes are TRBV7-2 and TRBJ2-7, with 8 bases that match TRBD1. V dropped 0 bases and J dropped 2; count of bases not matched to a gene: 3. Germline CDR1 SGHTA, CDR2 FQGNSA. This CDR3 spans 15 amino acids.